The clone carrying this T cell receptor beta chain was seen only a few times. The antigen is undetermined. The treatment here: oral pan-JAK inhibitor, 5-10 mg twice daily. The authors sorted CD4+ and CD8+ T cells from PBMCs. Following RNA extraction, reverse transcription yielded cDNA that acted as the sequencing template. TCRdb's table, derived via immunoSEQ multiplex PCR, lists solely in-frame clones and lacks some. The sample gives about 200,000 clones, under 40% of which show up once; 0.48% is in the top ten. These data originate in a study of CD8+ T cells in alopecia areata. At the level of the study: Tofacitinib was taken orally by treated patients, and the dose was 5 to 10 mg twice daily. Study findings and constraints: Persistence during tofacitinib was seen for many expanded lesional clones in scalp and blood.

The source material was CD4+ T cells sorted from blood, sampled around week 34, from a patient treated with tofacitinib. The TCR was taken from a human donor with alopecia areata.

In DNA, the CDR3 is TGTGCCACCAGCAGAGCAGGGGTTGGTAATCAGCCCCAGCATTTT. It codes for CATSRAGVGNQPQHF. This chain links TRBV15 with TRBJ1-5; tentatively, D is TRBD1 (6 bases). Deletions cut 1 base from V and 4 bases from J, with 11 bases between. The CDR3 is 15 residues long. Per germline, CDR1 LNHNV and CDR2 YYDKDF (reference sequence).